This entry features one T cell receptor (beta chain) sequence. Method: immunoSEQ multiplex PCR; TCRdb's copy keeps in-frame clones and lacks some. The top ten clones hold approximately 2.6% of a sample with about 16,000 clones, around 69% of them seen once. V shed 0 bases and J shed 2 bases, with 2 bases lying between them. Germline loops: CDR1 GTSNPN, CDR2 SVGIG (reference sequence). The CDR3 extends over 12 amino acids. This sample is part of a study of neoadjuvant anti-PD-1 for oral cavity cancer. Overall study context: Non-progressing patients received a fourth nivolumab dose near day 43, then surgery on days 50-56.

These oral cavity squamous cell carcinomas were HPV-negative and locally advanced. Sequenced here: PBMCs, sampled before nivolumab (anti-PD-1) treatment. V gene TRBV30 combines with J gene TRBJ1-3; D ambiguous. This sequence originates from a person aged 35-79 years with oral cavity squamous cell carcinoma. In nucleotides, the CDR3 is TGTGCCTGGAGTGTAGCTGGAAACACCATATATTTT. Its protein is CAWSVAGNTIYF.